This note documents a single T cell receptor (beta chain) sequence. No antigen is known for it. The data were obtained in a study of T cell responses to AZD1222 COVID-19 vaccine. Study results and caveats: Nearly half of the spike-specific TCRs reportedly recognize variant regions that carry no mutations.

The CDR3 has 15 residues. CDR1 and CDR2 from the germline V gene are SNHLY and FYNNEI. V was shortened by 6 bases and J by 2 bases, with 16 bases between the two germline ends. TCRdb keeps only in-frame clones here, not all; method: immunoSEQ multiplex PCR. The table shows about 160,000 clones, with around 93% occurring only once. This TCR was recovered from an adult in good health. The sequencing here drew on peripheral blood, taken on day 0 of AZD1222 vaccination. The chain has TRBV2 and TRBJ1-1, with D perhaps TRBD1 (6 bases). In nucleotides, the CDR3 is TGTGCCAGCAGGGGACCAGGGGCATCTAACACTGAAGCTTTCTTT. This encodes CASRGPGASNTEAFF.